These T cell receptor beta chains were read from a single sample in a study of blood T cell repertoires in COVID-19. Produced via immunoSEQ multiplex PCR; TCRdb's table is partial and in-frame only. The sample lists 90,000 to 110,000 clones, about 85% occurring once. Specimen: peripheral blood. Receptors originate from a man over 45 with acute or convalescent COVID-19. The CDR3 runs from the conserved cysteine through the conserved F or W. Each record gives: D gene, J gene, V gene, clone size, CDR3 protein, CDR3 DNA. The D gene is left open where the match is weak. Clone size is given for some rows only: seen once, a few or many times, or a class if the clone is expanded.

d_call: TRBD1
j_call: TRBJ1-3
v_call: TRBV28
clone_size: NA
cdr3_aa: CASSSTGTDGNTIYF
cdr3_nt: TGTGCCAGCAGCTCTACCGGGACAGATGGAAACACCATATATTTT

d_call: NA
j_call: TRBJ1-6
v_call: TRBV21-1
clone_size: NA
cdr3_aa: CASSKQIISPLHF
cdr3_nt: TGTGCCAGCAGCAAACAAATCATTTCACCCCTCCACTTT

d_call: NA
j_call: TRBJ2-5
v_call: TRBV9
clone_size: NA
cdr3_aa: CASSPRTSGETQYF
cdr3_nt: TGTGCCAGCAGCCCGAGGACGAGCGGGGAGACCCAGTACTTC

d_call: TRBD2
j_call: TRBJ2-5
v_call: TRBV28
clone_size: NA
cdr3_aa: CASSSPAAGDRQETQYF
cdr3_nt: TGTGCCAGCAGTTCCCCAGCGGCGGGGGACCGCCAAGAGACCCAGTACTTC

d_call: TRBD1
j_call: TRBJ2-2
v_call: TRBV6-5
clone_size: few
cdr3_aa: CASSYPGQATGELFF
cdr3_nt: TGTGCCAGCAGTTACCCCGGACAGGCCACCGGGGAGCTGTTTTTT

d_call: TRBD1
j_call: TRBJ1-6
v_call: TRBV27
clone_size: NA
cdr3_aa: CASSLSGTGVSPLHF
cdr3_nt: TGTGCCAGCAGTTTATCGGGGACAGGTGTTTCACCCCTCCACTTT

d_call: TRBD2
j_call: TRBJ2-6
v_call: TRBV3-1/TRBV3-2
clone_size: NA
cdr3_aa: CASSQDRLAGHSGANVLTF
cdr3_nt: TGTGCCAGCAGCCAAGATCGCCTAGCGGGCCACTCTGGGGCCAACGTCCTGACTTTC

d_call: TRBD2
j_call: TRBJ2-1
v_call: TRBV2
clone_size: NA
cdr3_aa: CASGGLAGRYEQFF
cdr3_nt: TGTGCCAGCGGGGGACTAGCGGGGCGGTATGAGCAGTTCTTC

d_call: NA
j_call: TRBJ2-7
v_call: TRBV19
clone_size: NA
cdr3_aa: CASSIDLRGSRTYEQYF
cdr3_nt: TGTGCCAGTAGTATAGATCTTCGGGGGTCTCGGACCTACGAGCAGTACTTC

d_call: TRBD1
j_call: TRBJ1-6
v_call: TRBV5-4
clone_size: NA
cdr3_aa: CASSSLGQGISPLHF
cdr3_nt: TGTGCCAGCAGCTCCCTGGGACAGGGGATTTCACCCCTCCACTTT

d_call: TRBD2
j_call: TRBJ2-1
v_call: TRBV6-6
clone_size: once
cdr3_aa: CASSFQTSGGDEQFF
cdr3_nt: TGTGCCAGCAGTTTCCAGACTAGCGGGGGAGATGAGCAGTTCTTC

d_call: TRBD1
j_call: TRBJ2-5
v_call: TRBV15
clone_size: NA
cdr3_aa: CATSAYRDRVQETQYF
cdr3_nt: TGTGCCACCAGCGCTTACCGGGACAGAGTACAAGAGACCCAGTACTTC

d_call: TRBD2
j_call: TRBJ2-7
v_call: TRBV11-2
clone_size: few
cdr3_aa: CASSSWGSGRHEQYF
cdr3_nt: TGTGCCAGCAGCTCCTGGGGTAGCGGGAGACACGAGCAGTACTTC

d_call: TRBD2
j_call: TRBJ2-3
v_call: TRBV4-1
clone_size: NA
cdr3_aa: CASSQLGTSGRRDTQYF
cdr3_nt: TGCGCCAGCAGCCAACTGGGGACTAGCGGGAGGAGAGATACGCAGTATTTT

d_call: TRBD2
j_call: TRBJ2-7
v_call: TRBV19
clone_size: NA
cdr3_aa: CASSIAPAGGPYEQYF
cdr3_nt: TGTGCCAGTAGTATAGCCCCAGCGGGAGGCCCCTACGAGCAGTACTTC

d_call: NA
j_call: TRBJ2-1
v_call: TRBV5-8
clone_size: NA
cdr3_aa: CASSTDYVHEQFF
cdr3_nt: TGTGCCAGCAGCACCGACTACGTCCATGAGCAGTTCTTC

d_call: TRBD2
j_call: TRBJ2-5
v_call: TRBV29-1
clone_size: NA
cdr3_aa: CSVELAGVQETQYF
cdr3_nt: TGCAGCGTGGAACTAGCGGGGGTACAAGAGACCCAGTACTTC

d_call: NA
j_call: TRBJ2-5
v_call: TRBV9
clone_size: NA
cdr3_aa: CASSVAGGRHQETQYF
cdr3_nt: TGTGCCAGCAGCGTAGCTGGCGGGCGGCATCAAGAGACCCAGTACTTC